The next 30 T cell receptor beta chains were all read from a single sample in a study of T cell clonality in common variable immunodeficiency. Data came from immunoSEQ multiplex PCR; TCRdb stores just in-frame clones and leaves some out. There are fewer than 60,000 clones in the sample, none observed a single time. Sequencing was done on a sample of peripheral blood mononuclear cells. All receptors derive from a person aged 18-70 years in good health.

Many counts were recorded for this clone. The missing CDR3 end, 3 residues past where the read stops, is filled in from the germline J gene. This chain uses TRBV20-1 with TRBJ1-1; no clear D gene. The germline V gene has CDR1 DFQATT and CDR2 SNEGSKA (reference sequence). The CDR3 is 11 amino acids. The CDR3 DNA, read in part, is TGCAGTGCCGCGGGAGGGTTAAGA. This encodes CSAAGGLR. The full CDR3 protein reads CSAAGGLRAFF.

With regard to this clone: The read stops 3 residues short of the end of the CDR3; the missing end is completed from the germline J gene. The V gene is TRBV7-3, the J gene TRBJ2-7; 10 bases align to TRBD2. V was pared by 5 bases and J by 6 bases, with 7 bases of the junction left unmatched. Germline loops: CDR1 SGHTA, CDR2 FQGTGA. CDR3 length equals 14 residues. The CDR3 bases that were read are TGTGCCAGCAGCCCGATAGCGGGGGGCGCCGAG. It translates to CASSPIAGGAE. The entire CDR3 is CASSPIAGGAEQYF.

The DNA read from the CDR3 is TGTGCCAGCAGCTCCCGGTCGACAGTTTACTACGAG. This sequence encodes CASSSRSTVYYE. The complete CDR3 protein is CASSSRSTVYYEQYF. This chain uses TRBV5-4 with TRBJ2-7; D might be TRBD1 (5 bases). The read comes to an end 3 residues before the CDR3 does, leaving the germline J gene to fill in the end. The CDR3 covers 15 residues. Trimming shortened V by 3 bases and J by 3 bases, and 16 bases separated the two germline ends. CDR1 and CDR2 from the germline V gene are SGHNT and YYREEE (reference sequence).

This clone was picked up many times. Read coverage stops 3 residues before the CDR3 terminus; the germline J gene supplies the remainder. The chain combines TRBV28 with TRBJ2-5, with D tentatively TRBD2 (6 bases). Trimming stripped 2 bases from V and 0 bases from J, with 19 bases between. Germline CDR1 reads MDHEN; CDR2 reads SYDVKM. This CDR3 is 18 amino acids long. The CDR3 bases that were read are TGTGCCAGCAGTTTAGCCACTGCGGGGAGTCGGTACCAAGAGACC. Its protein is CASSLATAGSRYQET. The whole CDR3 protein is CASSLATAGSRYQETQYF.

This clone occurred many times. The CDR3 end lies 3 residues beyond the end of the read and is filled in from the germline J gene. This chain links TRBV5-1 with TRBJ1-1, with TRBD1 as a possible D gene (5 bases). Per the germline V gene, CDR1 is SGHRS and CDR2 is YFSETQ. The CDR3 has 19 residues. The ends were cut back, 1 base at V and 5 bases at J, with 27 bases in the middle. The CDR3 bases that were read are TGCGCCAGCAGCTTGTACCCCCCTTTAGGCAGGGCGAGGGCGACTGAA. This translates into CASSLYPPLGRARATE. The CDR3 reads in full as CASSLYPPLGRARATEAFF.

Details on this clone: The CDR3 extends 3 residues past the end of the read, so its final part is completed from the germline J gene. The rearrangement uses TRBV7-3 and TRBJ2-1; 8 bases are shared with TRBD2. V shed 1 base, J shed 7 bases, and the junction held 9 bases outside the gene matches. The CDR3 runs to 16 residues. CDR1 and CDR2 (germline): SGHTA, FQGTGA. CDR3 protein: CASSLIGSAGVNEQFF. CDR3 DNA (partial): TGTGCCAGCAGCTTAATTGGTTCAGCGGGAGTTAATGAG.

This clone was seen a handful of times. The CDR3 end lies 3 residues beyond the end of the read and is filled in from the germline J gene. The chain uses TRBV5-1 and TRBJ1-2; D is undetermined. The germline V gene encodes CDR1 SGHRS and CDR2 YFSETQ. Trimming took 4 bases from V and 0 from J, leaving 22 bases between them. The CDR3 totals 18 residues. CDR3 bases read: TGCGCCAGCAGCGGAAGTTATGTAGCAGCTGAAGCTAACTATGGC. Amino acids: CASSGSYVAAEANYG. The CDR3 reads in full as CASSGSYVAAEANYGYTF.

The table lists this clone with many counts. With the read ending 3 residues before the CDR3 end, the germline J gene is used to fill in that end. The V gene is TRBV19, the J gene TRBJ1-2; the match to TRBD1 covers 7 bases. Germline V gene sequence: CDR1 LNHDA, CDR2 SQIVND (reference sequence). The CDR3 runs to 15 residues. The V segment lost 5 bases and the J segment 2 bases; nucleotides outside the gene matches: 8. The covered CDR3 bases are TGTGCCAGTAGTCCAGAGGGGGCAGGGAACTATGGC. It translates to CASSPEGAGNYG. The entire CDR3 protein is CASSPEGAGNYGYTF.

This clone was seen at least ten times. The sequence runs out 3 residues before the end of the CDR3; the remainder is reconstructed from the germline J gene. The V gene is TRBV5-1, the J gene TRBJ1-1, with D tentatively TRBD1 (5 bases). Germline CDR1 reads SGHRS; CDR2 reads YFSETQ. Deletions cut 5 bases from V and 1 base from J, with 15 bases between. The CDR3 consists of 15 residues. CDR3 sequence: CASSPLGGSNTEAFF. The CDR3 DNA, read in part, is TGCGCCAGCAGTCCCCTGGGGGGGTCGAACACTGAA.

This clone was counted ten times or more. The CDR3 extends 3 residues past the end of the read, so its final part is completed from the germline J gene. The chain carries TRBV30 and TRBJ1-6; TRBD1 matches 10 bases. This CDR3 comprises 18 residues. V was clipped by 0 bases and J by 5 bases; unmatched bases: 10. Germline CDR1 and CDR2: GTSNPN and SVGIG (reference sequence). CDR3 bases read: TGTGCCTGGAGTGTAACCCGGGACAGGGGCCACCATAATTCACCC. Protein product: CAWSVTRDRGHHNSP. The entire CDR3 protein is CAWSVTRDRGHHNSPLHF.

This clone came up a few times. The read halts 3 residues ahead of the CDR3 end, with the missing end drawn from the germline J gene. The V gene is TRBV11-3, the J gene TRBJ1-1; 7 bases agree with TRBD1. The CDR3 loop spans 12 amino acids. Germline CDR1 reads SGHNT; CDR2 reads YENEEA. The CDR3 is CASSSPGTAAFF. The covered CDR3 bases are TGTGCCAGCAGCTCCCCCGGGACAGCG.

This clone has at least ten counts. With the read ending 3 residues before the CDR3 end, the germline J gene is used to fill in that end. This chain links TRBV20-1 with TRBJ2-1; TRBD2 agrees at 13 bases. Trimming at V came to 0 bases and at J to 7 bases, leaving 6 bases not matched to a gene. The germline gives CDR1 DFQATT, CDR2 SNEGSKA (reference sequence). The CDR3 length is 16 residues. CDR3 DNA (partial): TGCAGTGCTAGAGATCCAGGACTAGCGGGAGTTAATGAG. Translated: CSARDPGLAGVNE. The full CDR3 reads CSARDPGLAGVNEQFF.

This clone was seen repeatedly, ten times or more. The read halts 3 residues ahead of the CDR3 end, with the missing end drawn from the germline J gene. The chain recombines TRBV7-2 with TRBJ1-2; D unclear. CDR1 is SGHTA, CDR2 FQGNSA, per germline. This CDR3 has 13 residues. V was trimmed by 2 bases and J by 5 bases, leaving 9 bases between them. CDR3 sequence reads: CASSLLGEYGYTF. The DNA read from the CDR3 is TGTGCCAGCAGCTTACTAGGCGAATATGGC.

This clone was recorded a few times. From the germline J gene comes the end of the CDR3, since the read stops 3 residues before it. The chain recombines TRBV18 with TRBJ2-7, with 8 bases identical to TRBD2. Germline values: CDR1 KGHSH, CDR2 LQKENI. V was pared by 3 bases and J by 5 bases, with 12 bases of the junction left unmatched. The CDR3 spans 16 residues. CDR3 DNA, as far as it was read: TGTGCCAGCTCACCCCTAGGGGCGGGGGGTCGGGACGAG. Its translation: CASSPLGAGGRDE. The whole CDR3 reads CASSPLGAGGRDEQYF.

In its sample, this clone was seen many times. The CDR3 spells CAWSVLGLAPYNEQFF. Partial CDR3 DNA: TGTGCCTGGAGTGTGTTGGGACTAGCCCCCTACAATGAG. V gene TRBV30 combines with J gene TRBJ2-1; 9 bases line up with TRBD2. Read data end 3 residues before the CDR3 end; the end is taken from the germline J gene. V lost 0 bases and J lost 2; bases outside the gene matches: 5. There are 16 residues in the CDR3. CDR1 is GTSNPN and CDR2 is SVGIG in the germline V gene (reference sequence).

This clone has ten or more counts. The read terminates 3 residues before the CDR3 end, so the remaining end is supplied by the germline J gene. The chain carries TRBV4-2 and TRBJ2-2, with a weak D call TRBD2 (5 bases). V was pared by 3 bases and J by 1 base, with 9 bases between. Germline CDR1 is LGHNA and CDR2 is YNFKEQ. CDR3 size: 15 residues. CDR3: CASSHYRGNTGELFF. CDR3 DNA, as far as it was read: TGTGCCAGCAGCCATTACCGGGGGAACACCGGGGAG.

This clone has a count of ten or more. With the read ending 3 residues before the CDR3 end, the germline J gene is used to fill in that end. The gene calls are TRBV7-7 and TRBJ1-4; D gene unclear. The CDR3 loop spans 14 amino acids. CDR1 SSHAT and CDR2 FNYEAQ come from the germline V gene (reference sequence). V was clipped by 5 bases and J by 4 bases, with 11 bases between them. Incomplete CDR3 DNA: TGTGCCAGCAGCCAAGGTGTGAATAATGAAAAA. The encoded protein is CASSQGVNNEK. The full CDR3 protein is CASSQGVNNEKLFF.

In its sample, this clone was seen many times. The observed sequence ends 3 residues before the CDR3 terminus, with the missing tail filled in from the germline J gene. Other DNA sequences from this sample encode an identical CDR3 as well. The rearrangement uses TRBV7-2 and TRBJ2-1; D gene uncertain. The V and J ends lost 4 bases and 4 bases respectively, with 8 bases between them. CDR1 is SGHTA and CDR2 is FQGNSA in the germline V gene. The CDR3 length is 13 residues. This CDR3 reads CASSSQPYNEQFF. The sequenced part of the CDR3 DNA is TGTGCCAGCAGCTCACAACCTTACAATGAG.

This clone was detected many times. Read data end 3 residues before the CDR3 end; the end is taken from the germline J gene. The chain has TRBV5-4 and TRBJ1-4; D uncertain. The CDR3 sequence is 14 residues long. Between the trimmed V and J ends, which lost 0 bases and 5 bases, there was a span of 8 bases. The germline gives CDR1 SGHNT, CDR2 YYREEE (reference sequence). The CDR3 region is CASSLGGVNEKLFF. The covered CDR3 bases are TGTGCCAGCAGCTTGGGCGGGGTAAATGAAAAA.

In its sample, this clone was seen many times. The CDR3 is cut off 3 residues early in the read; its end comes from the germline J gene. This sequence joins TRBV6-1 and TRBJ2-5, with 11 nucleotides matching TRBD2. Germline V lookup: CDR1 MNHNS, CDR2 SASEGT. The CDR3 consists of 17 residues. Germline trimming cut 1 base from V and 5 bases from J; bases unmatched to any gene: 9. The CDR3: CASSEGSGRARWETQYF. Incomplete CDR3 DNA: TGTGCCAGCAGTGAAGGTAGCGGGAGGGCCCGTTGGGAGACC.

This clone was counted many times. The CDR3 DNA, read in part, is TGTGCCAGCAGCGTGGCGACCGGGACAGTGACCTACGAG. This encodes CASSVATGTVTYE. The complete CDR3 sequence is CASSVATGTVTYEQYF. This chain joins TRBV5-4 and TRBJ2-7; 7 nucleotides match TRBD1. The sequence runs out 3 residues before the end of the CDR3; the remainder is reconstructed from the germline J gene. V gave up 4 bases and J gave up 2 bases; unmatched junction bases: 12. Per germline, CDR1 SGHNT and CDR2 YYREEE (reference sequence). The CDR3 is 16 amino acids.

This clone was recorded many times. The CDR3 is cut off 3 residues early in the read; its end comes from the germline J gene. V usage is TRBV7-3 and J usage is TRBJ1-1, with D possibly matching TRBD1 (5 bases). Trimming stripped 4 bases from V and 7 bases from J, with 10 bases between. Germline assignment: CDR1 SGHTA and CDR2 FQGTGA. The CDR3 has 12 amino acids. The CDR3 bases that were read are TGTGCCAGCAGCTCCCGGGGGGGTGAA. Translating it yields CASSSRGGE. The whole CDR3 sequence reads CASSSRGGEAFF.

In this sample, this clone turned up many times. From the germline J gene comes the end of the CDR3, since the read stops 3 residues before it. Other DNA sequences in the same sample also yield this CDR3. The V and J genes are TRBV18 and TRBJ2-3; D possibly corresponds to TRBD2 (5 bases). CDR3 length: 13 amino acids. Trimming pared 3 bases from V and 1 base from J, leaving 5 bases between. Germline assignment: CDR1 KGHSH and CDR2 LQKENI. CDR3 region: CASSPGGTDTQYF. The sequenced part of the CDR3 DNA is TGTGCCAGCTCACCCGGGGGCACAGATACG.

This clone was counted at least ten times. The read terminates 3 residues before the CDR3 end, so the remaining end is supplied by the germline J gene. J is TRBJ2-3 and V is TRBV2, with D maybe TRBD2 (5 bases). Trimming shortened V by 6 bases and J by 8 bases, and 15 bases separated the two germline ends. This CDR3 has 13 amino acids. Per the germline V gene, CDR1 is SNHLY and CDR2 is FYNNEI. The CDR3 sequence: CASRADGRGTQYF. The CDR3 DNA, read in part, is TGTGCCAGCAGAGCCGACGGTCGGGGTACG.

This clone has at least ten counts. The CDR3 end lies 3 residues beyond the end of the read and is filled in from the germline J gene. The chain recombines TRBV5-4 with TRBJ2-6; D is ambiguous. The CDR3 totals 13 residues. The ends were cut back, 6 bases at V and 0 bases at J, with 4 bases in the middle. The germline V gene encodes CDR1 SGHNT and CDR2 YYREEE (reference sequence). CDR3 bases read: TGTGCCAGCACTATCTCTGGGGCCAACGTC. Amino acids: CASTISGANV. The full-length CDR3 reads as CASTISGANVLTF.

This clone was counted at least ten times. The read terminates 3 residues before the CDR3 end, so the remaining end is supplied by the germline J gene. The chain joins TRBV20-1 to TRBJ2-5, with 8 bases lining up with TRBD2. The ends lost 0 bases at V and 6 bases at J; junction bases unmatched: 6. This CDR3 comprises 14 residues. The germline V gene has CDR1 DFQATT and CDR2 SNEGSKA (reference sequence). The CDR3: CSARDSGTGQTQYF. The DNA read from the CDR3 is TGCAGTGCTAGAGATAGCGGGACGGGACAGACC.

There are many counts of this clone. The read falls 3 residues short of the CDR3 end, and the missing part is taken from the germline J gene. V is TRBV5-6 and J is TRBJ2-5, with D perhaps TRBD1 (6 bases). Germline V lookup: CDR1 SGHDT, CDR2 YYEEEE. The CDR3 sequence is 15 residues long. Trimming removed 1 base at V and 0 bases at J, with 10 bases between. The CDR3 sequence is CASSLRDRYQETQYF. CDR3 DNA, as far as it was read: TGTGCCAGCAGCTTGAGAGACAGGTACCAAGAGACC.

This clone was seen repeatedly, ten times or more. The read ends 3 residues before the CDR3 terminus; that terminus is restored from the germline J gene. The J gene is TRBJ2-7, the V gene TRBV19; 8 bases match TRBD1. Germline trimming cut 0 bases from V and 1 base from J; bases unmatched to any gene: 2. The CDR3 is made up of 15 amino acids. CDR1 and CDR2 (germline): LNHDA, SQIVND (reference sequence). CDR3 DNA, as far as it was read: TGTGCCAGTAGTATAGATGGGACAGGTTCCTACGAG. Translating gives CASSIDGTGSYE. The CDR3 reads in full as CASSIDGTGSYEQYF.

Ten or more counts support this clone. The CDR3 end falls 3 residues outside the read, so it is completed with the germline J gene. The rearrangement links TRBV7-8 to TRBJ1-2; 7 nucleotides match TRBD1. The CDR3 runs 17 residues. The germline V gene has CDR1 SGHVS and CDR2 FQNEAQ. Trimming took 2 bases from V and 7 from J; bases not matched to a gene: 16. The part of the CDR3 DNA that was read is TGTGCCAGCAGCTTAACGGGACAGCTTCGGGATCTGGCTGGC. It translates to CASSLTGQLRDLAG. The CDR3, in full, reads CASSLTGQLRDLAGYTF.

Points on this clone: The CDR3 goes on 3 residues after the read ends, and that part is filled in from the germline J gene. The chain couples TRBV2 to TRBJ2-7; 11 nucleotides agree with TRBD2. CDR1 is SNHLY and CDR2 is FYNNEI in the germline V gene. The CDR3 sequence is 12 residues long. The sequenced part of the CDR3 DNA is TGTGCTATAGGGACTAGCGGTACCGAG. It specifies CAIGTSGTE. The entire CDR3 reads CAIGTSGTEQYF.